This is a list of T cell receptor beta chains from one sample in a study of T cell repertoires in cytomegalovirus infection. Each CDR3 protein gets one entry after TCRdb re-called the reads with MiXCR. The repertoire holds hundreds of thousands of distinct CDR3 sequences, about 44% seen once, with about 41% in the top ten. Their target antigens are unknown. The source was cultured PBMCs, collected from culture after CMV antigen stimulation. The receptors stem from a human donor in good health (CMV status not recorded). Some clones in this sample may be carry-over from other donors' samples. CDR3s include the opening cysteine and the closing phenylalanine or tryptophan. D genes are given only for firm matches. Size tells how often a clone was seen (once, few, many) or the class of an expanded clone, and some rows leave it out.

d_call	v_call	j_call	clone_size	cdr3_aa	cdr3_nt
TRBD1	TRBV6-1	TRBJ1-1	-	CASYTGVNTEAFF	TGTGCCAGCTACACAGGGGTGAACACTGAAGCTTTCTTT
-	TRBV7-6	TRBJ1-2	-	CASSPSEYYTF	TGTGCCAGCAGCCCGTCGGAATACTACACCTTC
-	TRBV7-2	TRBJ2-1	few	CATTRGRLDNEQFF	TGTGCCACGACACGGGGGAGGTTGGACAATGAGCAGTTCTTC
-	TRBV12-3/TRBV12-4	TRBJ1-1	-	CASSLSPHTEAFF	TGTGCCAGCAGTTTATCGCCTCACACTGAAGCTTTCTTT
TRBD2	TRBV20-1	TRBJ2-7	-	CSALRGWASYEQYF	TGCAGTGCCTTGCGGGGGTGGGCCTCCTACGAGCAGTACTTC
TRBD1	TRBV6-2/TRBV6-3	TRBJ1-5	-	CASSTGGISWPQHF	TGTGCCAGCAGTACAGGGGGTATATCATGGCCCCAGCATTTT
-	TRBV12-3/TRBV12-4	TRBJ1-2	-	CASSPSTANYGYTF	TGTGCCAGCAGTCCCTCGACAGCCAACTATGGCTACACCTTC
-	TRBV10-3	TRBJ1-1	-	CASYTGRGDTEAFF	TGTGCCAGCTACACAGGTCGTGGGGACACTGAAGCTTTCTTT
TRBD1	TRBV2	TRBJ1-5	-	CASAPDRDDQPQHF	TGTGCCAGCGCTCCGGACAGGGACGATCAGCCCCAGCATTTT
-	TRBV11-2	TRBJ2-5	-	CASTPGDVPYF	TGTGCCAGCACTCCCGGGGACGTTCCTTACTTC
-	TRBV2	TRBJ2-7	-	CASSENRVTYEQYF	TGTGCCAGCAGTGAGAACAGGGTGACCTACGAGCAGTACTTC
-	TRBV7-8	TRBJ1-6	-	CASSVDGTPSYNSPLHF	TGTGCCAGCAGCGTAGACGGGACGCCCTCCTATAATTCACCCCTCCACTTT
TRBD1	TRBV12-3/TRBV12-4	TRBJ1-6	-	CASNRGNISPLHF	TGTGCCAGCAACAGGGGGAATATTTCACCCCTCCACTTT
TRBD1	TRBV6-1	TRBJ1-5	-	CATSKSGTGGLVGNQPQHF	TGTGCCACCTCTAAGTCCGGGACAGGGGGCTTGGTAGGCAATCAGCCCCAGCATTTT